This TCR beta chain derives from a study of cytomegalovirus exposure and HLA in healthy donors. General study results and limits: Across donors, presence/absence analyses took sequencing depth to be roughly uniform. Rarity marked most TCR sequences, yet some public TCRs occurred in many donors. Within the data, a cluster of highly shared sequence variants was likely a sequencing artifact.

In regard to this clone: Its target is unknown.

In the PCR, 60 Vbeta and 13 Jbeta primers were used. Using immunoSEQ multiplex PCR, the repertoire was profiled, and TCRdb retains in-frame clones only, with some absent. The sample data list 65,000 to 80,000 clones. CDR3 size: 15 residues. V lost 6 bases and J lost 4, with 18 bases in between. Germline V CDR1 and CDR2: SGHRS, YFSETQ. The TCR originated in a man aged 25 to 40 in good health and CMV-seronegative. V gene TRBV5-1 combines with J gene TRBJ2-3; D is perhaps TRBD2 (7 bases). What was sequenced was PBMCs. The CDR3 spells CASTLGGARADTQYF. The CDR3 DNA reads TGCGCCAGCACCCTGGGGGGGGCTCGGGCAGATACGCAGTATTTT.